Given below is one T cell receptor beta chain in context. The sample holds other DNA sequences that translate to the same CDR3. Sequencing was performed with immunoSEQ multiplex PCR; in TCRdb, only in-frame clones are kept and a portion is missing. Of around 200,000 clones in the sample, over 75% are singletons; the top ten hold 4.4%. This entry is derived from a study of blood T cell repertoires in COVID-19. This TCR was sampled from a man in his forties or fifties with acute or convalescent COVID-19. Input material: peripheral blood.

The CDR3 sequence: CASRGTGDTGELFF. The CDR3 nucleotides read TGTGCCAGCAGGGGGACAGGGGACACCGGGGAGCTGTTTTTT. The chain links TRBV2 to TRBJ2-2; TRBD1 matches at 10 bases. V shed 6 bases and J 3 bases; nucleotides not matched to a gene: 1. Per the germline V gene, CDR1 is SNHLY and CDR2 is FYNNEI. The CDR3 contains 14 residues. The full variable domain, in which reference TRBV2 and TRBJ2-2 provide the parts outside the CDR3, is EPEVTQTPSHQVTQMGQEVILRCVPISNHLYFYWYRQILGQKVEFLVSFYNNEISEKSEIFDDQFSVERPDGSNFTLKIRSTKLEDSAMYFCASRGTGDTGELFFGEGSRLTVL.